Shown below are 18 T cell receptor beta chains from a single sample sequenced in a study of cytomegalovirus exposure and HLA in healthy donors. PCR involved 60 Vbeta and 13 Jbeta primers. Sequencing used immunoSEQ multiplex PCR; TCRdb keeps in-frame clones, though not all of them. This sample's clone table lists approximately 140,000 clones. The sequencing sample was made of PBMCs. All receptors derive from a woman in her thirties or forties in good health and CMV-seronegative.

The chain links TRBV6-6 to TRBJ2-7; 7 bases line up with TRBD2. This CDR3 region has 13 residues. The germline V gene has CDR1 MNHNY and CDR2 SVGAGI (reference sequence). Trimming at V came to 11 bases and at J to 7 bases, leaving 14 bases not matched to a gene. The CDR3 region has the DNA TGTGCCGGGGGAGGAGGGAGGGGAGGAGAGCAGTACTTC. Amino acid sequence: CAGGGGRGGEQYF.

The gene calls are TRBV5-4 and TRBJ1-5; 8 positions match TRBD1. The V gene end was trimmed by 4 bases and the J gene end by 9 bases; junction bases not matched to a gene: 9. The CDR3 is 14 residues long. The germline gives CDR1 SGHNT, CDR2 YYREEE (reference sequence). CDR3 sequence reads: CASSVQGDPGPQHF. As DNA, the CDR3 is TGTGCCAGCAGCGTACAGGGGGACCCAGGGCCCCAGCATTTT.

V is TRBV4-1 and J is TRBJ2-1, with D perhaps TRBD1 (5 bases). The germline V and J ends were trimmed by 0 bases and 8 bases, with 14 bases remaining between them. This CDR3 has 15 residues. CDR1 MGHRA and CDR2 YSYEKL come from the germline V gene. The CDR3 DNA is TGCGCCAGCAGCCAAGAAGGGGTTTCCTGGGATGAGCAGTTCTTC. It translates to CASSQEGVSWDEQFF.

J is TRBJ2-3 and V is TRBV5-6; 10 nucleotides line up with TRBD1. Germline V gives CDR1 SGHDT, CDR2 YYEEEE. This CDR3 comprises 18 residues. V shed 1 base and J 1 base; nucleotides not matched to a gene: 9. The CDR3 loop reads CASSLILTGQGGTDTQYF. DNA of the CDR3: TGTGCCAGCAGCTTGATCCTTACTGGACAGGGGGGCACAGATACGCAGTATTTT.

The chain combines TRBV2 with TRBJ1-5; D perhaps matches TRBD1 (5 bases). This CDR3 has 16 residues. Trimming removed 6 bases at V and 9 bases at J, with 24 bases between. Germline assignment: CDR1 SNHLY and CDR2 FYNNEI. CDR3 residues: CASSEGWDSGKGPQHF. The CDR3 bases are TGTGCCAGCAGCGAGGGGTGGGACTCGGGTAAGGGGCCCCAGCATTTT.

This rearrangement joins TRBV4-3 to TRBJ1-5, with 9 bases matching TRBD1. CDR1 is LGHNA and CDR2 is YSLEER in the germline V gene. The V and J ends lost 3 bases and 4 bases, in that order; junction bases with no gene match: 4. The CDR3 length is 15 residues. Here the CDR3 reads CASSHGTGSNQPQHF. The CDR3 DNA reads TGCGCCAGCAGCCACGGGACAGGGTCAAATCAGCCCCAGCATTTT.

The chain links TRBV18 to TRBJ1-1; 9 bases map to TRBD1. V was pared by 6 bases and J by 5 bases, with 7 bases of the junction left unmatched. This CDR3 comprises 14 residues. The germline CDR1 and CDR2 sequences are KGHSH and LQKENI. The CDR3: CASSQDRGRTEAFF. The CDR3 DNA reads TGTGCCAGCTCTCAGGACAGGGGAAGGACTGAAGCTTTCTTT.

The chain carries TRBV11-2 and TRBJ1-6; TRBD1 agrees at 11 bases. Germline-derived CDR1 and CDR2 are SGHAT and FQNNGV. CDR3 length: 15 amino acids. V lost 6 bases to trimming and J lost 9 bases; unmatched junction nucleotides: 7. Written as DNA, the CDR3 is TGTGCCAGCAGGGTCTCGGGACAGGGGGGTTCACCCCTCCACTTT. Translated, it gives CASRVSGQGGSPLHF.

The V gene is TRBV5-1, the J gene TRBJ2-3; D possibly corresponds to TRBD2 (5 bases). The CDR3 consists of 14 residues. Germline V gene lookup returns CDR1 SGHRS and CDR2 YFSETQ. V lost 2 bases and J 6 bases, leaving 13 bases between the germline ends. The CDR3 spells CASSLEGRGDTQYF. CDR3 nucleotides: TGCGCCAGCAGCTTAGAAGGGAGAGGGGATACGCAGTATTTT. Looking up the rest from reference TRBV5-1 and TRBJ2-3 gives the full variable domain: KAGVTQTPRYLIKTRGQQVTLSCSPISGHRSVSWYQQTPGQGLQFLFEYFSETQRNKGNFPGRFSGRQFSNSRSEMNVSTLELGDSALYLCASSLEGRGDTQYFGPGTRLTVL.

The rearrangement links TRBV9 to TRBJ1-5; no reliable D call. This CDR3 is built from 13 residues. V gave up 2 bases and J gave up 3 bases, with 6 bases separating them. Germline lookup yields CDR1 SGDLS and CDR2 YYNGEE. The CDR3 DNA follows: TGTGCCAGCAGCGTGGACTTCAATCAGCCCCAGCATTTT. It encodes CASSVDFNQPQHF.

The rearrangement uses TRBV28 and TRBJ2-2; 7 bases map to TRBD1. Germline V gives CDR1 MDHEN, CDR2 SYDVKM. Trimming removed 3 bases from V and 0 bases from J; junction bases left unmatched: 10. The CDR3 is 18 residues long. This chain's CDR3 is CASSLGFSDRTNTGELFF. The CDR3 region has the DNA TGTGCCAGCAGTTTGGGGTTTTCGGACAGGACGAACACCGGGGAGCTGTTTTTT.

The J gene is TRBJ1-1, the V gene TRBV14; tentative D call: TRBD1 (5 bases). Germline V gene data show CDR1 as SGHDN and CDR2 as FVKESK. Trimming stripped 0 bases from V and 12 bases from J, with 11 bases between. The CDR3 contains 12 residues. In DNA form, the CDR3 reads TGTGCCAGCAGCCAAGAGCACGGGGGGACTTTCTTT. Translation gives CASSQEHGGTFF.

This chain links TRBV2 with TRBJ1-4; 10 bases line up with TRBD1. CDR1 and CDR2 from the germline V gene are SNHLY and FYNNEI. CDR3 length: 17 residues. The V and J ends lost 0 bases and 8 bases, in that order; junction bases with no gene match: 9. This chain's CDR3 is CASSEAGFGTGDEKLFF. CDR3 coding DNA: TGTGCCAGCAGTGAAGCAGGCTTCGGGACAGGGGACGAAAAACTGTTTTTT.

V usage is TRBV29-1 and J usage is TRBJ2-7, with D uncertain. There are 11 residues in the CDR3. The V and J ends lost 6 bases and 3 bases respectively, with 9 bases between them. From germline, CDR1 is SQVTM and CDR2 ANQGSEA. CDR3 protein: CSVEKDYEQYF. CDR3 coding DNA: TGCAGCGTGGAGAAGGACTACGAGCAGTACTTC.

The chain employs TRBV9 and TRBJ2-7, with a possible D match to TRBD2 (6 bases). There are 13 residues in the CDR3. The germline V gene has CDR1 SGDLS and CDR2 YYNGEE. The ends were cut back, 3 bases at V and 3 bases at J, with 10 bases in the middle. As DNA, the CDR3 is TGTGCCAGCAGCGCGGGACTGAACTACGAGCAGTACTTC. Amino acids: CASSAGLNYEQYF.

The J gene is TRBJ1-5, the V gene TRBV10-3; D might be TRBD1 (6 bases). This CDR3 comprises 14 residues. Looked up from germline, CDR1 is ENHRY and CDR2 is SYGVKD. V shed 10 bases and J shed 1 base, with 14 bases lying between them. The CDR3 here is CATTGDWSNQPQHF. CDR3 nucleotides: TGTGCCACGACAGGAGATTGGAGCAATCAGCCCCAGCATTTT.

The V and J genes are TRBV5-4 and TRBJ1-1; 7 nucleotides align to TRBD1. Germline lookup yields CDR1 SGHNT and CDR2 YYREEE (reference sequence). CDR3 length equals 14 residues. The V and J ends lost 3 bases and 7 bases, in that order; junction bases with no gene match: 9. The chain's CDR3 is CASSYDREMGEAFF. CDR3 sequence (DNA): TGTGCCAGCAGCTATGACAGGGAGATGGGTGAAGCTTTCTTT. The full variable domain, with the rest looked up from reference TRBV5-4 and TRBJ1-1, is ETGVTQSPTHLIKTRGQQVTLRCSSQSGHNTVSWYQQALGQGPQFIFQYYREEENGRGNFPPRFSGLQFPNYSSELNVNALELDDSALYLCASSYDREMGEAFFGQGTRLTVV.

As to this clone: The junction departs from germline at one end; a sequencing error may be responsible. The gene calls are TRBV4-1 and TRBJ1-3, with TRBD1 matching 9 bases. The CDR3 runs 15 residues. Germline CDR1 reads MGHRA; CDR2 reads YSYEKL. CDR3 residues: CASSQGDRDGHTIYF. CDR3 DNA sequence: TGCGCCAGCAGCCAAGGGGACAGGGATGGACACACCATATATTTT.